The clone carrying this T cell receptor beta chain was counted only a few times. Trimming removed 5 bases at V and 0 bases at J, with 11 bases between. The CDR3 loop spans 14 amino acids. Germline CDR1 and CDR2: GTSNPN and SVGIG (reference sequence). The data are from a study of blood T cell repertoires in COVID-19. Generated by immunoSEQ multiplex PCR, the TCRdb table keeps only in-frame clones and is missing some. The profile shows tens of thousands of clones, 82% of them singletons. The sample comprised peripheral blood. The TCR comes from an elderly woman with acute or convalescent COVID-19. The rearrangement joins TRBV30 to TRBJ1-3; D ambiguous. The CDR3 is CAWDGANSGNTIYF. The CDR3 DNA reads TGTGCCTGGGACGGTGCAAACTCTGGAAACACCATATATTTT. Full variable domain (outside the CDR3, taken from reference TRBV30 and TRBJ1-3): SQTIHQWPATLVQPVGSPLSLECTVEGTSNPNLYWYRQAAGRGLQLLFYSVGIGQISSEVPQNLSASRPQDRQFILSSKKLLLSDSGFYLCAWDGANSGNTIYFGEGSWLTVV.